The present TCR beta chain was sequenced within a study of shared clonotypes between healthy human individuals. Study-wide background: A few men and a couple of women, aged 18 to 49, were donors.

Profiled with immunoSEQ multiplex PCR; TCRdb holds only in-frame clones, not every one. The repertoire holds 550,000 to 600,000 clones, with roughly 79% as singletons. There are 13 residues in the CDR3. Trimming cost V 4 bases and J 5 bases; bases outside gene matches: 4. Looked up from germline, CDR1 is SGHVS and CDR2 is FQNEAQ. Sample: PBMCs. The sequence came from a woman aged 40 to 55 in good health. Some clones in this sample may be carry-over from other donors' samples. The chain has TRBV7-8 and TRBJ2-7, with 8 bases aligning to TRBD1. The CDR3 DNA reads TGTGCCAGCAGCTACCGGACAGGGAACGAGCAGTACTTC. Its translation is CASSYRTGNEQYF.